The clone carrying this TCR beta chain has just one count. Profiled with immunoSEQ multiplex PCR; TCRdb holds only in-frame clones, not every one. The data show roughly 150,000 clones, over 75% seen once. With 2 bases clipped from V and 4 bases from J, the junction kept 5 bases outside the gene matches. The V gene's germline CDR1 is LGHDT and CDR2 YNNKEL (reference sequence). There are 16 residues in the CDR3. This record comes from a study of blood T cell repertoires in COVID-19. The chain carries TRBV3-1 (or the pseudogene TRBV3-2) and TRBJ2-3; TRBD2 aligns across 11 bases. The receptor was derived from a man aged 60-69 years with active or convalescent COVID-19. The sequenced material came from peripheral blood. CDR3 region: CASSQTLAGGPDTQYF. The CDR3, as DNA: TGTGCCAGCAGCCAAACGTTAGCGGGGGGGCCAGATACGCAGTATTTT.